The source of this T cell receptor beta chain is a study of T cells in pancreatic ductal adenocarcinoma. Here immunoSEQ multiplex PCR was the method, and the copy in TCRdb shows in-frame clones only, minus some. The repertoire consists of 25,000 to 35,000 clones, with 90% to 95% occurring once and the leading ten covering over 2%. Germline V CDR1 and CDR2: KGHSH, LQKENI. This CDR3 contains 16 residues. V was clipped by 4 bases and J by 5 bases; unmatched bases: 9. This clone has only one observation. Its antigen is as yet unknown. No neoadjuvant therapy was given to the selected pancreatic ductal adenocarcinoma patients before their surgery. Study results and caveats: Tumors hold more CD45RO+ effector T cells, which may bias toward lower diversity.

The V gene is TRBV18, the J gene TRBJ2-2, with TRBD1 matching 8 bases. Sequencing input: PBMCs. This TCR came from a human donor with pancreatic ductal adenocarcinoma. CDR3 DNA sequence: TGTGCCAGCTCACAGGCCGGGACAGGTGGGACCGGGGAGCTGTTTTTT. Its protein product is CASSQAGTGGTGELFF. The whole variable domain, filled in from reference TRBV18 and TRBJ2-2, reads NAGVMQNPRHLVRRRGQEARLRCSPMKGHSHVYWYRQLPEEGLKFMVYLQKENIIDESGMPKERFSAEFPKEGPSILRIQQVVRGDSAAYFCASSQAGTGGTGELFFGEGSRLTVL.